The entry below describes one T cell receptor beta chain. This clone has just one count. Its antigen remains unidentified. No base quality information exists; no much larger clone differs at one position. In the germline V gene, CDR1 corresponds to SQVTM and CDR2 to ANQGSEA. V is cut back by 6 bases and J by 3 bases, with 11 bases in the junction unmatched. The cysteine opens and the phenylalanine closes a CDR3 of 15 amino acids. Only the CDR3 portion is preserved as DNA: 45 bases, with reading frame beginning at the first base. In light of the paper, this sample's time point label describes: 20-29 weeks after completion of therapy. Patients were solid-organ transplant recipients with drug-resistant/recurrent cytomegalovirus. Ten trial participants were chosen for repertoire analysis on the basis of the availability of post-therapy peripheral blood mononuclear cells. Viable CD3+CD8+CD4- lymphocytes were isolated from PBMCs by sorting on a BD FACSAria III. The Qiagen DNeasy Kit was used to extract genomic DNA from the sorted cells.

This sample is drawn from a study of T cell therapy after organ transplantation (dated by TCRdb to between 2018 and 2021). Regarding the study in general: Autologous CMV-specific T cells, expanded in vitro for roughly 13 days with a peptide pool of 30 HLA class I and II CMV epitopes, were used as therapy products. This study was a follow-up analysis of the TRBV repertoire from an open-label phase I trial that tested autologous CMV-specific adoptive T cell therapy in people who had received solid-organ transplants. Long-term post-therapy blood samples were obtained 20 to 29 weeks after therapy was completed. Patients were given up to 6 doses of T cells at 2-week intervals and were followed for 25 to 30 weeks after finishing therapy. Patients received a median of 1.92 x 10^8 CMV-specific T cells across 2 to 6 intravenous infusions. Of the approximately 10 patients, eight were classified as clinical responders and two were classified as nonresponders. Only about 75% of the 10 patients had long-term post-therapy samples available.

Overall study results and their limits: Reconstitution after therapy appeared to involve both transferred clonotypes and endogenous clonotypes that were not detected in the therapy products. The small cohort prevented assessing confounders such as concurrent antirejection and antiviral medications. Fold change in CD8 clonality after therapy inversely correlated with pretherapy clonality, suggesting less biased repertoires were more receptive to remodeling. Before therapy, nonresponders had marked clonal expansions, and after therapy the repertoires of nonresponders changed only minimally. Few detected expansions in nonresponders may reflect reduced sample coverage from poor CD8+ T cell yield.

The immunoSEQ two-step, bias-controlled multiplex PCR assay was used to amplify TRB CDR3 regions from genomic DNA. An Illumina NextSeq 500 was used to sequence the CDR3 libraries. Under the source paper's analysis protocol: The immunoSEQ Analyzer platform was used for the initial alignment and bioinformatics, which included bias normalization against synthetic CDR3 analogs. V, D and J gene annotation followed the IMGT database definitions. For further TRBV analyses, VDJtools version 1.1.10 and the R package tcR version 2.2.1.11 were used with default settings. GLIPH analysis was performed with version 1.0 using default settings. Significant clonotype frequency changes were tested by 2-sided binomial test with Benjamini-Hochberg correction (alpha = 0.01) in CDR3 sequences with at least 5 reads. Not all clones reach the TCRdb copy of this immuneACCESS table, which keeps in-frame sequences only. Checked studies attribute under half of the gap to unresolved V genes and leave the rest unexplained. The DNA gave D and trimming, while V, J and clone size come from that table. Recorded for this sample are thousands of clones; around 74% of them occurred a single time. The top ten constitute about 29% of the sample.

The sequences come from CD8+ T cells from blood, collected after autologous CMV-specific T cell therapy. The chain was built from TRBV29-1 and TRBJ2-7; 10 bases in the junction line up with TRBD2. The source of this sequence is a human patient who had received a solid organ transplant and had CMV disease. Following transplantation, part of the T cell population may be supplied by the graft donor rather than the patient. The CDR3 is CSVVGGTSELYEQYF. The bases read TGCAGCGTGGTAGGGGGGACTAGCGAACTCTACGAGCAGTACTTC.